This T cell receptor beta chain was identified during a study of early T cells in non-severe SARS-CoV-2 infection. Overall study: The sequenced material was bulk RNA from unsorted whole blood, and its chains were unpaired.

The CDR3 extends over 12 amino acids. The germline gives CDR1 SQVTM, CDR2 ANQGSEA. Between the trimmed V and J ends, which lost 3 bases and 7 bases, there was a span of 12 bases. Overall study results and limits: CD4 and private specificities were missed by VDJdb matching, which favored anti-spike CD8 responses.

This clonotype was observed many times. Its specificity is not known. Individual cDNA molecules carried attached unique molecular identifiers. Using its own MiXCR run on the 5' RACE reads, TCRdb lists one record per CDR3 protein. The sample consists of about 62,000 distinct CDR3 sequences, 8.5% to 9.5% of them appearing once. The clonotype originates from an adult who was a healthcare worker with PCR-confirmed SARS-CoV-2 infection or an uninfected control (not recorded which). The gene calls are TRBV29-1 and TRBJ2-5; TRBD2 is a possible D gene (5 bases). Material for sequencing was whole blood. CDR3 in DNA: TGCAGCGTTGATCGGGAATTGGGGACCCAGTACTTC. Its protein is CSVDRELGTQYF.